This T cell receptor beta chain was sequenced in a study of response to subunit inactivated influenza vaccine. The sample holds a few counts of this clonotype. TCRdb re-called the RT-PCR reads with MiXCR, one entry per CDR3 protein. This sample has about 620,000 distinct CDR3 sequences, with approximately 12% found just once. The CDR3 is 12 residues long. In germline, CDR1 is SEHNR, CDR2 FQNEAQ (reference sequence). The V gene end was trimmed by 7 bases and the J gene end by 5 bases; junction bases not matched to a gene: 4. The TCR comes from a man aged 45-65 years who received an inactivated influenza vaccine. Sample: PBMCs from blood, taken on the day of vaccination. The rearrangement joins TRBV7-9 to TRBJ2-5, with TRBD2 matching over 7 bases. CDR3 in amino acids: CASTGEGETQYF. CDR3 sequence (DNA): TGTGCCAGCACTGGGGAGGGGGAGACCCAGTACTTC.